The 18 T cell receptor beta chains presented below share a single source sample, sequenced in a study of blood T cell repertoires in COVID-19. Sequencing was performed with immunoSEQ multiplex PCR; in TCRdb, only in-frame clones are kept and a portion is missing. The table records over 95,000 clones, roughly 90% of them present only once. Specimen: peripheral blood. These receptors all come from a woman aged 65 to 85 who had recovered from COVID-19.

This chain connects TRBV6-5 to TRBJ2-7; 8 bases line up with TRBD2. The CDR3 length is 14 residues. Germline lookup yields CDR1 MNHEY and CDR2 SVGAGI. V trimming: 5 bases; J trimming: 4 bases; junction bases outside the gene matches: 7. The CDR3 nucleotides read TGTGCCAGCAGTCGCCGGGGGGGCGAATACGAGCAGTACTTC. It yields the protein CASSRRGGEYEQYF.

The rearrangement uses TRBV18 and TRBJ1-1, with TRBD1 matching 9 bases. V lost 7 bases to trimming and J lost 0 bases; unmatched junction nucleotides: 3. The CDR3 loop spans 14 amino acids. Germline loops: CDR1 KGHSH, CDR2 LQKENI. The CDR3 coding sequence is TGTGCCAGCTTACGGACAGGGGTGAACACTGAAGCTTTCTTT. It encodes CASLRTGVNTEAFF. Full variable domain (rest looked up from reference TRBV18 and TRBJ1-1): NAGVMQNPRHLVRRRGQEARLRCSPMKGHSHVYWYRQLPEEGLKFMVYLQKENIIDESGMPKERFSAEFPKEGPSILRIQQVVRGDSAAYFCASLRTGVNTEAFFGQGTRLTVV.

The chain recombines TRBV3-1 (or the pseudogene TRBV3-2) with TRBJ1-5, with D possibly being TRBD1 (6 bases). With 1 base removed from V and 3 bases from J, the gap between germline ends came to 19 bases. This CDR3 contains 18 residues. CDR1 and CDR2 (germline): LGHDT, YNNKEL (reference sequence). CDR3 residues: CASSQAAGMGGHNQPQHF. The DNA of the CDR3 is TGTGCCAGCAGCCAAGCCGCGGGAATGGGGGGGCACAATCAGCCCCAGCATTTT.

This chain uses TRBV4-2 with TRBJ1-1; no firm D call. V lost 4 bases and J 8 bases, leaving 14 bases between the germline ends. CDR1 and CDR2 from the germline V gene are LGHNA and YNFKEQ. The CDR3 contains 13 residues. The CDR3 bases are TGTGCCAGCAGCCCGACGAGGGCAGTCGAAGCTTTCTTT. Its translation is CASSPTRAVEAFF.

The V gene is TRBV30, the J gene TRBJ2-5; 11 bases are a match to TRBD2. Germline loops: CDR1 GTSNPN, CDR2 SVGIG (reference sequence). CDR3 length equals 17 residues. V lost 1 base and J lost 1; bases outside the gene matches: 8. The DNA for the CDR3 is TGTGCCTGGAGTGGGACCCCCGGGACTAGCGGCCAAGAGACCCAGTACTTC. This translates into CAWSGTPGTSGQETQYF. The whole variable domain, remainder taken from reference TRBV30 and TRBJ2-5, is SQTIHQWPATLVQPVGSPLSLECTVEGTSNPNLYWYRQAAGRGLQLLFYSVGIGQISSEVPQNLSASRPQDRQFILSSKKLLLSDSGFYLCAWSGTPGTSGQETQYFGPGTRLLVL.

The rearrangement links TRBV6-5 to TRBJ1-2; D remains unclear. Trimming removed 2 bases at V and 0 bases at J, with 4 bases between. The CDR3 extends over 13 amino acids. The germline CDR1 and CDR2 sequences are MNHEY and SVGAGI. DNA of the CDR3: TGTGCCAGCAGTTACCGAGCTAACTATGGCTACACCTTC. Its protein is CASSYRANYGYTF.

The rearrangement joins TRBV7-3 to TRBJ2-2; 8 nucleotides match TRBD2. Trimming at V came to 5 bases and at J to 7 bases, leaving 9 bases not matched to a gene. This CDR3 has 15 residues. Germline CDR1 is SGHTA and CDR2 is FQGTGA. CDR3 residues: CASSPLASGLGELFF. CDR3 DNA sequence: TGTGCCAGCAGCCCCTTGGCTAGCGGGCTCGGGGAGCTGTTTTTT.

Only one count was recorded for this clone. The chain couples TRBV10-3 to TRBJ1-2, with D possibly being TRBD1 (5 bases). Germline V lookup: CDR1 ENHRY, CDR2 SYGVKD. This CDR3 contains 12 residues. The V gene lost 10 bases and the J gene lost 8 bases, with 17 bases spanning the gap. This chain's CDR3 is CATEEGADGYTF. CDR3 sequence (DNA): TGTGCCACAGAAGAAGGGGCTGACGGCTACACCTTC.

This clone was found once. The chain joins TRBV7-3 to TRBJ1-1; 8 bases line up with TRBD1. The CDR3 consists of 16 residues. J gave up 0 bases and V 3 bases, and 6 bases lay outside the gene matches. CDR1 and CDR2 from the germline V gene are SGHTA and FQGTGA. Here the CDR3 DNA reads TGTGCCAGCAGCTTTGACAGGGGCCCTCTGAACACTGAAGCTTTCTTT. Translated: CASSFDRGPLNTEAFF. The entire variable domain, with the rest obtained from reference TRBV7-3 and TRBJ1-1, is as follows: GAGVSQTPSNKVTEKGKYVELRCDPISGHTALYWYRQSLGQGPEFLIYFQGTGAADDSGLPNDRFFAVRPEGSVSTLKIQRTERGDSAVYLCASSFDRGPLNTEAFFGQGTRLTVV.

The chain employs TRBV28 and TRBJ2-7; 10 nucleotides agree with TRBD2. Germline CDR1 MDHEN, CDR2 SYDVKM. The ends lost 7 bases at V and 3 bases at J; junction bases unmatched: 6. CDR3 length equals 14 residues. CDR3 sequence: CASTVASGSYEQYF. CDR3 nucleotide sequence: TGTGCCAGCACCGTGGCTAGCGGGAGCTACGAGCAGTACTTC.

This sequence joins TRBV6-5 and TRBJ1-5; the D gene is possibly TRBD1 (6 bases). V was trimmed by 5 bases and J by 5 bases, leaving 16 bases between them. This CDR3 is 15 amino acids long. The V gene's germline CDR1 is MNHEY and CDR2 SVGAGI. In nucleotides, the CDR3 is TGTGCCAGCAGTAGCGCAGGGGTAAGGGATCAGCCCCAGCATTTT. It yields the protein CASSSAGVRDQPQHF.

V gene TRBV19 combines with J gene TRBJ1-5; D gene ambiguous. The CDR3 has 14 amino acids. Looked up from germline, CDR1 is LNHDA and CDR2 is SQIVND (reference sequence). The V and J ends lost 7 bases and 3 bases respectively, with 13 bases between them. The CDR3 region has the DNA TGTGCCAGTACCCCGGGAACCCACAATCAGCCCCAGCATTTT. Its translation: CASTPGTHNQPQHF.

The CDR3 coding sequence is TGTGCCAGCGGCCCCACCGTTGGGACACCTTACGAGCAGTACTTC. This gives the protein CASGPTVGTPYEQYF. The V and J genes are TRBV5-4 and TRBJ2-7; tentatively, D is TRBD1 (6 bases). With 7 bases removed from V and 4 bases from J, the gap between germline ends came to 21 bases. Germline CDR1 and CDR2: SGHNT and YYREEE (reference sequence). This CDR3 has 15 residues.

V usage is TRBV12-1 and J usage is TRBJ1-6; the table names TRBD1, a call not compared with the DNA. TRBV12-1 is a pseudogene locus. The CDR3 loop spans 17 amino acids. In DNA, the CDR3 is TGTGCCAGCAGCCTCAGGACAGGGCCTCTTTATAATTCACCCCTCCACTTT. This encodes CASSLRTGPLYNSPLHF.

The genes are TRBV5-1 and TRBJ2-3, with D hard to call. The CDR3 covers 14 residues. Per the germline V gene, CDR1 is SGHRS and CDR2 is YFSETQ. V lost 1 base to trimming and J lost 0 bases, with 6 bases between them. CDR3 sequence: CASSLISSTDTQYF. In nucleotides, the CDR3 is TGCGCCAGCAGCTTGATCTCTAGCACAGATACGCAGTATTTT.

The chain's CDR3 is CASIPGLVNTGELFF. CDR3 sequence (DNA): TGTGCCAGCATTCCCGGTCTGGTAAACACCGGGGAGCTGTTTTTT. The rearrangement uses TRBV28 and TRBJ2-2, with D uncertain. The CDR3 has 15 amino acids. From germline, CDR1 is MDHEN and CDR2 SYDVKM. V shed 7 bases and J shed 2 bases, with 14 bases lying between them.

The chain has TRBV19 and TRBJ2-1; TRBD1 agrees at 7 bases. From germline, CDR1 is LNHDA and CDR2 SQIVND (reference sequence). V was clipped by 5 bases and J by 3 bases; unmatched bases: 13. CDR3 size: 17 residues. CDR3 in amino acids: CASSGYTGVRIYNEQFF. The CDR3 nucleotides read TGTGCCAGTAGTGGTTATACAGGGGTACGGATCTACAATGAGCAGTTCTTC.

The rearrangement joins TRBV10-2 to TRBJ2-7, with 7 bases fitting TRBD1. V shed 6 bases and J 2 bases; nucleotides not matched to a gene: 4. The CDR3 length is 13 residues. The germline gives CDR1 WSHSY, CDR2 SAAADI. CDR3 sequence (DNA): TGCGCCAGCAGACAGGGGCAACCCTACGAGCAGTACTTC. Translated: CASRQGQPYEQYF.